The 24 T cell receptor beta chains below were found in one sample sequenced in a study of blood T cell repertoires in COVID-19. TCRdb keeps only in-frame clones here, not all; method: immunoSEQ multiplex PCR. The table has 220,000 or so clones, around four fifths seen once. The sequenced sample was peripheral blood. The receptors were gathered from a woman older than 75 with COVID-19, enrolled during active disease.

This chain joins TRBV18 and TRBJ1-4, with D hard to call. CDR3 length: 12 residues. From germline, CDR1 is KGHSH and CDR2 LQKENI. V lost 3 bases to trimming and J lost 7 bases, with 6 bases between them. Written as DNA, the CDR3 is TGTGCCAGCTCACCCCTGTCTGAAAAACTGTTTTTT. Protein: CASSPLSEKLFF.

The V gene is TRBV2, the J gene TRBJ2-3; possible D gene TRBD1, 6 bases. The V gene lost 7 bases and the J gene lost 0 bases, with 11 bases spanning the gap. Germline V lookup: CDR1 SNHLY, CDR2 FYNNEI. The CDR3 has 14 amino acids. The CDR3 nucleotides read TGTGCCAGCAACGCTGACAGGAGCACAGATACGCAGTATTTT. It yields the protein CASNADRSTDTQYF.

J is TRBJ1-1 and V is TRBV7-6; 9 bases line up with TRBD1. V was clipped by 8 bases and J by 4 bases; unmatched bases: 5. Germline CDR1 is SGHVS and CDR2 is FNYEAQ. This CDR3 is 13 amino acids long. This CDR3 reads CASGTGSFTEAFF. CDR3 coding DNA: TGTGCCAGCGGGACAGGGTCATTCACTGAAGCTTTCTTT.

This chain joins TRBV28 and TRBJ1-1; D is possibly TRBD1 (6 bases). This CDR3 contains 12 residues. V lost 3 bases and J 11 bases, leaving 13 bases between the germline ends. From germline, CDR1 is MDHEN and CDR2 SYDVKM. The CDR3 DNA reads TGTGCCAGCAGTTTCAGGGGATCCGGTGCTTTCTTT. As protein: CASSFRGSGAFF.

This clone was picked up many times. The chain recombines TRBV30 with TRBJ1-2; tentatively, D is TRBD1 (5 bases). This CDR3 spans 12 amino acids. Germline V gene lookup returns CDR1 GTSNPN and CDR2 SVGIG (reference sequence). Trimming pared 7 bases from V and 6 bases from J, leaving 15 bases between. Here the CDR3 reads CAFVRGINGYTF. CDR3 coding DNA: TGTGCCTTCGTCCGGGGGATTAATGGCTACACCTTC.

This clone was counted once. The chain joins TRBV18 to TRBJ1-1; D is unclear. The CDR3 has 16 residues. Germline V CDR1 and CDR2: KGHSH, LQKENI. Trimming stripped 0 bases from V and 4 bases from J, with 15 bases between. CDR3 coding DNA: TGTGCCAGCTCACCACCCGGGGTGTGGGGTGGCACTGAAGCTTTCTTT. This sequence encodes CASSPPGVWGGTEAFF. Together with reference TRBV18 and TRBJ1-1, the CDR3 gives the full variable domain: NAGVMQNPRHLVRRRGQEARLRCSPMKGHSHVYWYRQLPEEGLKFMVYLQKENIIDESGMPKERFSAEFPKEGPSILRIQQVVRGDSAAYFCASSPPGVWGGTEAFFGQGTRLTVV.

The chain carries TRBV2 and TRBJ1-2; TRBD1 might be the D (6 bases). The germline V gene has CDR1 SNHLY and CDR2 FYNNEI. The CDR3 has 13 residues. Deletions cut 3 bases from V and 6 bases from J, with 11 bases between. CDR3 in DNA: TGTGCCAGCAGTGACCCAGGACAGAATGGCTACACCTTC. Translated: CASSDPGQNGYTF.

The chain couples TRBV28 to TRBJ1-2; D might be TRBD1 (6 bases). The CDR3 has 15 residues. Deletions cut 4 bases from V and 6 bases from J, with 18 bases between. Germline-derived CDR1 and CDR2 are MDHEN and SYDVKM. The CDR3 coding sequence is TGTGCCAGCAGTTCCGGACAGCTTCTAAGGGATGGCTACACCTTC. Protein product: CASSSGQLLRDGYTF.

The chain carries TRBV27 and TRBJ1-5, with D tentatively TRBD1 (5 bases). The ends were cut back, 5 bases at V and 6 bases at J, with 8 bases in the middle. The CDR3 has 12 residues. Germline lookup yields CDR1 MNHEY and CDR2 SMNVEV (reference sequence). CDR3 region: CASSRRGQPQHF. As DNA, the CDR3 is TGTGCCAGCAGTCGAAGGGGTCAGCCCCAGCATTTT.

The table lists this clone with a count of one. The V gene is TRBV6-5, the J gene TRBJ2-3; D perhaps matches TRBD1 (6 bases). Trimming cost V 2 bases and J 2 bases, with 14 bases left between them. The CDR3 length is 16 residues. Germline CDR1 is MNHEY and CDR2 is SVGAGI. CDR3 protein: CASSYPEQGPTDTQYF. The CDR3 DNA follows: TGTGCCAGCAGTTACCCTGAACAGGGACCCACAGATACGCAGTATTTT.

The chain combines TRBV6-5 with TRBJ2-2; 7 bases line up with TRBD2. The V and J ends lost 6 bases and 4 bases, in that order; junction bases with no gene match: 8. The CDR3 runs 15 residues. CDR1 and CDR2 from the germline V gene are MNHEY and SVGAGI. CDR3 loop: CASSPWTSPTGELFF. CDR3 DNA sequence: TGTGCCAGCAGCCCCTGGACTAGTCCCACCGGGGAGCTGTTTTTT.

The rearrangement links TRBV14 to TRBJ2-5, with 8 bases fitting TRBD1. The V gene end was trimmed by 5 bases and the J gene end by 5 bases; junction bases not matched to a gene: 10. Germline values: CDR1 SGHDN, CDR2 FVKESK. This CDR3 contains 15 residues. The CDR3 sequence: CASSRRSGGRETQYF. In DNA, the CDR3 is TGTGCCAGCAGCAGACGTTCAGGGGGCCGGGAGACCCAGTACTTC.

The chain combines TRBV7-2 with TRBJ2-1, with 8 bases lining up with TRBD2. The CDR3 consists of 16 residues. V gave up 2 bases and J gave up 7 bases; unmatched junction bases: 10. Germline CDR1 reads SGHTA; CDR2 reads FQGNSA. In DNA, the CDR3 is TGTGCCAGCAGCTTATCCCCCCGGGGGGGGCGGAATGAGCAGTTCTTC. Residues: CASSLSPRGGRNEQFF.

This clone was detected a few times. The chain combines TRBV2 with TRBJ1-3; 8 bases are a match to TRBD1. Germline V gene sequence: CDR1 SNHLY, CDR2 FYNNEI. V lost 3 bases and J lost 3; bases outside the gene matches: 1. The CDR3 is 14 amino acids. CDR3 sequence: CASSDTGGGNTIYF. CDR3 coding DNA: TGTGCCAGCAGTGACACAGGGGGTGGAAACACCATATATTTT.

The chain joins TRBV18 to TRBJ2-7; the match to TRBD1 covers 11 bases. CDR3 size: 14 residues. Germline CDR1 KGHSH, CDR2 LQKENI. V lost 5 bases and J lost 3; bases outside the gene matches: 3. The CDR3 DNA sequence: TGTGCCAGCTCATCGGACAGGGGGCACTACGAGCAGTACTTC. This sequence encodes CASSSDRGHYEQYF.

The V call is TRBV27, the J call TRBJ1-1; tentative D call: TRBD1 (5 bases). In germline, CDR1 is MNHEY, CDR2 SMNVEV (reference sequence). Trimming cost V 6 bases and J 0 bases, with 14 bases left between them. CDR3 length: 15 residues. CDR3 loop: CASRLQTGLNTEAFF. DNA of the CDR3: TGTGCCAGCAGACTTCAAACAGGTCTGAACACTGAAGCTTTCTTT.

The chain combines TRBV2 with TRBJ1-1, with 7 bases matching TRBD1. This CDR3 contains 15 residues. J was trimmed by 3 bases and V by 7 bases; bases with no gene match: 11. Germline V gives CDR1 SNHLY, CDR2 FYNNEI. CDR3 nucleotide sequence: TGTGCCAGCACAACCCAGGGGGGTAGGGACACTGAAGCTTTCTTT. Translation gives CASTTQGGRDTEAFF.

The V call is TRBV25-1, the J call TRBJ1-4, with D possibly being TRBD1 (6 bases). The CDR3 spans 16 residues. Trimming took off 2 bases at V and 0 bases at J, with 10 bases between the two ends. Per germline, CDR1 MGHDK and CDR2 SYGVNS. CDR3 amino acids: CASSEPRGATNEKLFF. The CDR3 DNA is TGTGCCAGCAGTGAACCCAGGGGTGCAACTAATGAAAAACTGTTTTTT.

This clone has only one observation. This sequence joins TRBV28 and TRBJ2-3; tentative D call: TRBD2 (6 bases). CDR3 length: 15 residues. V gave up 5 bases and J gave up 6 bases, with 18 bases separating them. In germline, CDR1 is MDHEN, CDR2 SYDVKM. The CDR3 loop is CASSLPRTNVDTQYF. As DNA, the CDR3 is TGTGCCAGCAGTCTTCCCCGGACTAATGTGGATACGCAGTATTTT.

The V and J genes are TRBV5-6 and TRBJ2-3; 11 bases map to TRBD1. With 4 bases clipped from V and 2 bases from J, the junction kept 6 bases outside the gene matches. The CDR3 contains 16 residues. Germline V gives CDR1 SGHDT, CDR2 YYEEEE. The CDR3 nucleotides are TGTGCCAGCAGCATCCGGACAGGGGGCCCCACAGATACGCAGTATTTT. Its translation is CASSIRTGGPTDTQYF. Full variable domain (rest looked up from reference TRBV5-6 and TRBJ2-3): DAGVTQSPTHLIKTRGQQVTLRCSPKSGHDTVSWYQQALGQGPQFIFQYYEEEERQRGNFPDRFSGHQFPNYSSELNVNALLLGDSALYLCASSIRTGGPTDTQYFGPGTRLTVL.

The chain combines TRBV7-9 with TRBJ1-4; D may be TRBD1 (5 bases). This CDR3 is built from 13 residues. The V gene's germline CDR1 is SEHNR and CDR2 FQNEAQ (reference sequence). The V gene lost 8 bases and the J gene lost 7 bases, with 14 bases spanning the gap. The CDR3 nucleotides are TGTGCCAGCGCTACAGGAAAGGGTGAAAAACTGTTTTTT. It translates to CASATGKGEKLFF.

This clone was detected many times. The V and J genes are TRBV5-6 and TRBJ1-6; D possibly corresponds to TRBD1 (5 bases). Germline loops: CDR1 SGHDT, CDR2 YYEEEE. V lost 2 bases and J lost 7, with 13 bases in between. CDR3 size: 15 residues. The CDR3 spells CASSFRGNLNSPLHF. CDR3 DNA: TGTGCCAGCAGCTTTCGGGGGAACCTAAATTCACCCCTCCACTTT.

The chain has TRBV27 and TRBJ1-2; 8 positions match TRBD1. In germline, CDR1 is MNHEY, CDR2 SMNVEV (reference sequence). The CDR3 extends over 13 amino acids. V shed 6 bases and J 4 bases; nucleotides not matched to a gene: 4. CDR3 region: CASSKTGVYGYTF. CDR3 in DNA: TGTGCCAGCAGCAAGACAGGGGTCTATGGCTACACCTTC.

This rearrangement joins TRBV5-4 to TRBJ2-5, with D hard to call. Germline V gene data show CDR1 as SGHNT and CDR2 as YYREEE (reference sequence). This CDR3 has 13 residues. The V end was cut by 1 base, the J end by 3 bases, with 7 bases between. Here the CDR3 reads CASSLPQKETQYF. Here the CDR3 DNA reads TGTGCCAGCAGCTTGCCTCAGAAAGAGACCCAGTACTTC.